This T cell receptor (beta chain) was sequenced for a study of Graves' ophthalmopathy and Graves' hyperthyroidism. RNA transcripts served as template for amplifying TCR beta CDR3 sequences. Investigators did first-round RT-PCR with HTBI primers, then second-round multiplex PCR. TCRdb re-called the multiplex PCR reads through MiXCR, storing one row per CDR3 protein. The sample yields about 550,000 distinct CDR3 sequences, approximately 37% seen once. The CDR3 has 12 amino acids. From germline, CDR1 is ENHRY and CDR2 SYGVKD. Between the trimmed V and J ends, which lost 8 bases and 4 bases, there was a span of 11 bases. Ages of hyperthyroidism patients ran from 18 to 65, and their diagnoses were new, under 2 months' duration. Clinical symptoms, serum thyroxine, TRAb, thyroid ultrasound and orbital computed tomography were relied on for diagnosis.

The chain employs TRBV10-3 and TRBJ1-2; D remains unclear. The sample consisted of peripheral blood or thyroid tissue (not recorded which). This sequence was found in an adult man with Graves' hyperthyroidism. The CDR3 here is CAIGEGGYGYTF. CDR3 in DNA: TGTGCCATCGGGGAGGGCGGCTATGGCTACACCTTC.